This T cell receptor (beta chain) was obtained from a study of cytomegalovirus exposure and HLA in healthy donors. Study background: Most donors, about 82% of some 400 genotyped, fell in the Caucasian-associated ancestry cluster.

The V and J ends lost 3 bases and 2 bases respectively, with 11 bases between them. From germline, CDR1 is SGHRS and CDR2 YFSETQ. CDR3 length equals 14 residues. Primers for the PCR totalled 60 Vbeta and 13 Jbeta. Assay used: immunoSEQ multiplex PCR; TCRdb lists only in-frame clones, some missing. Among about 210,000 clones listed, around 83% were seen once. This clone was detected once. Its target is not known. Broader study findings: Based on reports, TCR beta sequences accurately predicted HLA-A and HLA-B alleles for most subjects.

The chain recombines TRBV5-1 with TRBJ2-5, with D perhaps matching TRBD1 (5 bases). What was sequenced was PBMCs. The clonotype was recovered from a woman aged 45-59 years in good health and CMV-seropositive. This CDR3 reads CASSSGHLQETQYF. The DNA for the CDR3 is TGCGCCAGCAGCTCTGGACACCTACAAGAGACCCAGTACTTC.